The 26 T cell receptor beta chains below come from one sample, sequenced in a study of T-cell reconstitution after alpha-beta-depleted transplantation in children. Unique molecular identifiers were incorporated when the TCRbeta library was constructed. From the PCR reads, TCRdb called clonotypes with MiXCR, one entry per CDR3 protein. The sample consists of 500,000 to 600,000 distinct CDR3 sequences, 27% of them appearing once. Sequencing was performed on PBMCs, taken before TCRalphabeta/CD19-depleted stem cell transplant. These receptors all come from a boy younger than two with Wiskott-Aldrich syndrome, due to receive a stem cell transplant.

The J gene is TRBJ2-2, the V gene TRBV12-3 or TRBV12-4, with D perhaps TRBD1 or TRBD2 (6 bases each). V lost 3 bases, J lost 5 bases, and 16 bases lay in between. The CDR3 sequence is 16 residues long. CDR3 nucleotides: TGTGCCAGCAGTTTCGGGGGCCCGGGAATAACCGGGGAGCTGTTTTTT. This codes for CASSFGGPGITGELFF.

This clonotype was seen a handful of times. V is TRBV5-1 and J is TRBJ2-7, with 8 positions matching TRBD2. The trim removed 0 bases at V and 2 bases at J, leaving 7 bases unmatched. CDR1 is SGHRS, CDR2 YFSETQ, per germline. The CDR3 totals 16 residues. The CDR3 loop reads CASSLAVSGATYEQYF. DNA for the CDR3: TGCGCCAGCAGCTTGGCGGTTAGCGGGGCAACCTACGAGCAGTACTTC.

The chain has TRBV20-1 and TRBJ1-6; 8 nucleotides align to TRBD1. V was clipped by 3 bases and J by 10 bases; unmatched bases: 8. Germline V CDR1 and CDR2: DFQATT, SNEGSKA (reference sequence). The CDR3 totals 14 residues. CDR3 coding DNA: TGCAGTGCTAGGCAGGGGGCGATTGGGTCACCCCTCCACTTT. It yields the protein CSARQGAIGSPLHF.

The V gene is TRBV7-2, the J gene TRBJ2-7, with 11 positions matching TRBD2. CDR1 and CDR2 from the germline V gene are SGHTA and FQGNSA. The CDR3 loop spans 16 amino acids. With V trimmed by 2 bases and J by 7 bases, 10 bases remained unmatched. The CDR3: CASSLSSGLAVAEQYF. CDR3 coding DNA: TGTGCCAGCAGCTTATCCTCGGGACTAGCGGTCGCGGAGCAGTACTTC. Full variable domain (rest looked up from reference TRBV7-2 and TRBJ2-7): GAGVSQSPSNKVTEKGKDVELRCDPISGHTALYWYRQSLGQGLEFLIYFQGNSAPDKSGLPSDRFSAERTGGSVSTLTIQRTQQEDSAVYLCASSLSSGLAVAEQYFGPGTRLTVT.

For the CDR3, the DNA is TGTGCCAGCAGCCACGACAGGGGCAATCAGCCCCAGCATTTT. Protein: CASSHDRGNQPQHF. The chain recombines TRBV28 with TRBJ1-5, with TRBD1 identical over 7 bases. The CDR3 loop spans 14 amino acids. With 6 bases clipped from V and 2 bases from J, the junction kept 4 bases outside the gene matches. CDR1 and CDR2 from the germline V gene are MDHEN and SYDVKM.

This clonotype was seen more than once but under ten times. This sequence joins TRBV20-1 and TRBJ2-5; D remains ambiguous. This CDR3 has 14 amino acids. The V end was cut by 3 bases, the J end by 5 bases, with 16 bases between. The V gene's germline CDR1 is DFQATT and CDR2 SNEGSKA (reference sequence). This CDR3 is CSASLRGARETQYF. Written as DNA, the CDR3 is TGCAGTGCTAGTCTCCGCGGAGCTCGGGAGACCCAGTACTTC.

The chain is built from TRBV5-1 and TRBJ1-6, with D unclear. The CDR3 spans 13 residues. Germline CDR1 reads SGHRS; CDR2 reads YFSETQ. Trimming took off 2 bases at V and 10 bases at J, with 10 bases between the two ends. CDR3: CASSLDGPSPLHF. The CDR3 DNA sequence: TGCGCCAGCAGCTTAGACGGCCCCTCACCCCTCCACTTT.

This rearrangement joins TRBV19 to TRBJ1-5, with D hard to call. Germline loops: CDR1 LNHDA, CDR2 SQIVND (reference sequence). V dropped 3 bases and J dropped 5 bases, with 5 bases sitting between them. The CDR3 loop spans 12 amino acids. The CDR3 DNA reads TGTGCCAGTAGTATCCTGGATCAGCCCCAGCATTTT. This codes for CASSILDQPQHF.

CDR3 amino acids: CASSDEVRETQYF. The CDR3 DNA follows: TGTGCCAGCAGCGACGAGGTCAGGGAGACCCAGTACTTC. This chain joins TRBV11-2 and TRBJ2-5; no reliable D call. The CDR3 spans 13 residues. V gave up 5 bases and J gave up 5 bases, with 12 bases separating them. From germline, CDR1 is SGHAT and CDR2 FQNNGV. Looking up the rest from reference TRBV11-2 and TRBJ2-5 gives the full variable domain: EAGVAQSPRYKIIEKRQSVAFWCNPISGHATLYWYQQILGQGPKLLIQFQNNGVVDDSQLPKDRFSAERLKGVDSTLKIQPAKLEDSAVYLCASSDEVRETQYFGPGTRLLVL.

This clonotype was detected many times. This chain links TRBV9 with TRBJ2-1, with D uncertain. This CDR3 has 16 amino acids. V was cut by 2 bases and J by 2 bases, with 14 bases left in between. Germline V CDR1 and CDR2: SGDLS, YYNGEE. The CDR3 nucleotides read TGTGCCAGCAGCGTGGGCCAACCACCCACCTACAATGAGCAGTTCTTC. Protein sequence: CASSVGQPPTYNEQFF.

This clonotype was seen only a few times. The genes are TRBV11-2 and TRBJ2-1; TRBD2 matches at 11 bases. CDR1 is SGHAT and CDR2 is FQNNGV in the germline V gene. The ends lost 1 base at V and 4 bases at J; junction bases unmatched: 3. The CDR3 covers 16 residues. The CDR3 region has the DNA TGTGCCAGCAGCTTAGTGACTAGCGGGATGTACAATGAGCAGTTCTTC. Protein sequence: CASSLVTSGMYNEQFF.

This clonotype was observed a handful of times. V and J are TRBV7-9 and TRBJ2-2; maybe TRBD1 (5 bases). The germline V and J ends were trimmed by 0 bases and 7 bases, with 9 bases remaining between them. The CDR3 extends over 14 amino acids. Germline loops: CDR1 SEHNR, CDR2 FQNEAQ (reference sequence). Here the CDR3 reads CASSLAGAGGELFF. Here the CDR3 DNA reads TGTGCCAGCAGCTTAGCAGGGGCAGGCGGGGAGCTGTTTTTT.

This clonotype was seen a few times. The chain employs TRBV28 and TRBJ2-7; the match to TRBD1 covers 7 bases. V lost 4 bases, J lost 0 bases, and 6 bases stayed unmatched. The CDR3 is 15 amino acids. Germline CDR1 reads MDHEN; CDR2 reads SYDVKM. The CDR3: CASSSTGTDSYEQYF. The DNA of the CDR3 is TGTGCCAGCAGTTCAACCGGGACAGACTCCTACGAGCAGTACTTC.

CDR3: CASSGRTGGKEQYF. The CDR3 DNA is TGTGCCAGCAGCGGACGGACAGGGGGGAAAGAGCAGTACTTC. The rearrangement links TRBV9 to TRBJ2-7, with 10 bases identical to TRBD1. CDR1 and CDR2 from the germline V gene are SGDLS and YYNGEE. There are 14 residues in the CDR3. The V segment lost 3 bases and the J segment 7 bases; nucleotides outside the gene matches: 7.

For the CDR3, the DNA is TGTGCCAGCAGGGTACAGGGAGGTAGTGAAAAACTGTTTTTT. This codes for CASRVQGGSEKLFF. The J gene is TRBJ1-4, the V gene TRBV7-2, with D possibly being TRBD1 (6 bases). With 6 bases removed from V and 7 bases from J, the gap between germline ends came to 15 bases. The CDR3 loop spans 14 amino acids. From germline, CDR1 is SGHTA and CDR2 FQGNSA.

The chain combines TRBV27 with TRBJ1-1; D call uncertain. The length of the CDR3 is 14 residues. Germline assignment: CDR1 MNHEY and CDR2 SMNVEV (reference sequence). Trimming shortened V by 3 bases and J by 1 base, and 9 bases separated the two germline ends. As DNA, the CDR3 is TGTGCCAGCAGTTTGGCTTTCGCGAACACTGAAGCTTTCTTT. Its translation is CASSLAFANTEAFF.

The genes are TRBV28 and TRBJ2-5; D may be TRBD2 (5 bases). Germline V gene sequence: CDR1 MDHEN, CDR2 SYDVKM. V lost 4 bases and J lost 7, with 10 bases in between. The CDR3 runs 12 residues. CDR3: CASSSPSGTQYF. The CDR3 DNA is TGTGCCAGCAGTTCCCCCAGCGGGACCCAGTACTTC.

The chain has TRBV5-1 and TRBJ1-1; 7 bases map to TRBD1. The V gene's germline CDR1 is SGHRS and CDR2 YFSETQ. This CDR3 is built from 14 residues. With V trimmed by 4 bases and J by 3 bases, 6 bases remained unmatched. This CDR3 is CASSATGSDTEAFF. CDR3 DNA: TGCGCCAGCAGCGCGACAGGGTCCGACACTGAAGCTTTCTTT.

This clonotype was seen a few times. This chain joins TRBV10-3 and TRBJ2-5; 9 bases agree with TRBD1. V gave up 10 bases and J gave up 5 bases; unmatched junction bases: 8. Germline CDR1 reads ENHRY; CDR2 reads SYGVKD. This CDR3 is built from 13 residues. This chain's CDR3 is CATGTGWEETQYF. CDR3 in DNA: TGTGCCACGGGGACAGGGTGGGAGGAGACCCAGTACTTC.

The rearrangement links TRBV20-1 to TRBJ2-1, with D unresolved. The V gene lost 3 bases and the J gene lost 2 bases, with 11 bases spanning the gap. The V gene's germline CDR1 is DFQATT and CDR2 SNEGSKA (reference sequence). The CDR3 totals 14 residues. The CDR3 DNA reads as TGCAGTGCTAGGCCACCCGATGCCTACAATGAGCAGTTCTTC. It encodes CSARPPDAYNEQFF.

V gene TRBV5-1 combines with J gene TRBJ2-5; D might be TRBD1 or TRBD2, each matching 6 bases. Trimming shortened V by 1 base and J by 5 bases, and 15 bases separated the two germline ends. Germline V CDR1 and CDR2: SGHRS, YFSETQ. There are 15 residues in the CDR3. CDR3 region: CASSLNIGGSETQYF. CDR3 DNA sequence: TGCGCCAGCAGCTTGAATATAGGGGGGAGTGAGACCCAGTACTTC.

This chain connects TRBV5-1 to TRBJ2-7; 12 bases fit TRBD2. The CDR3 is made up of 15 amino acids. Trimming at V came to 4 bases and at J to 3 bases, leaving 5 bases not matched to a gene. The germline CDR1 and CDR2 sequences are SGHRS and YFSETQ. CDR3 DNA sequence: TGCGCCAGCAGCCTAGCGGGAGGGTCTCTCTACGAGCAGTACTTC. Translating it yields CASSLAGGSLYEQYF.

This chain uses TRBV11-2 with TRBJ2-5; the D gene is possibly TRBD2 (6 bases). Germline V lookup: CDR1 SGHAT, CDR2 FQNNGV. V shed 0 bases and J shed 7 bases, with 15 bases lying between them. There are 15 residues in the CDR3. The CDR3 sequence: CASSLEGSGIGTQYF. The DNA of the CDR3 is TGTGCCAGCAGCTTAGAGGGTAGCGGTATAGGGACCCAGTACTTC.

The chain has TRBV10-3 and TRBJ2-2; 8 bases align to TRBD2. The V gene end was trimmed by 7 bases and the J gene end by 4 bases; junction bases not matched to a gene: 5. The CDR3 is made up of 14 amino acids. Germline values: CDR1 ENHRY, CDR2 SYGVKD. CDR3 protein: CAITGLGGTGELFF. For the CDR3, the DNA is TGTGCCATCACGGGACTAGGGGGCACCGGGGAGCTGTTTTTT.

V gene TRBV5-1 combines with J gene TRBJ2-7; unclear D gene. The CDR3 length is 14 residues. Germline CDR1 is SGHRS and CDR2 is YFSETQ. V gave up 1 base and J gave up 2 bases, with 10 bases separating them. The DNA of the CDR3 is TGCGCCAGCAGCTTGTACGGCCCCCCCTACGAGCAGTACTTC. Protein product: CASSLYGPPYEQYF.

V and J are TRBV5-1 and TRBJ2-1; 11 bases agree with TRBD2. The germline V gene has CDR1 SGHRS and CDR2 YFSETQ. The CDR3 covers 15 residues. With 3 bases clipped from V and 9 bases from J, the junction kept 8 bases outside the gene matches. CDR3 region: CASSSLAGGLFEQFF. In nucleotides, the CDR3 is TGCGCCAGCAGCTCATTAGCGGGAGGGCTGTTTGAGCAGTTCTTC.